Listed here are 13 T cell receptor beta chains from one sample, sequenced in a study of T cells after posttransplantation cyclophosphamide. Cyclophosphamide on days +3 and +4 followed busulfan-fludarabine conditioning and a marrow graft. Clones were read by immunoSEQ multiplex PCR, and TCRdb kept only the in-frame ones, dropping some. The top ten clones hold roughly 25% of a sample with fewer than 10,000 clones, more than 70% of them seen once. This material consisted of PBMCs, taken after allogeneic stem cell transplant with posttransplant cyclophosphamide. The receptor source for this set is a female patient in her thirties or forties who received an allogeneic stem cell transplant from an unrelated donor, was CMV-positive, and had no GVHD. Some T cells could come from the graft donor.

V gene TRBV29-1 combines with J gene TRBJ1-2; D is possibly TRBD1 (5 bases). V shed 3 bases and J shed 2 bases, with 13 bases lying between them. This CDR3 comprises 14 residues. Germline V gene data show CDR1 as SQVTM and CDR2 as ANQGSEA. The CDR3 loop is CSVDGTGENYGYTF. As DNA, the CDR3 is TGCAGCGTTGACGGTACGGGGGAGAACTATGGCTACACCTTC.

There are a few counts of this clone. The chain joins TRBV28 to TRBJ2-1; perhaps TRBD2 as D (6 bases). The V gene's germline CDR1 is MDHEN and CDR2 SYDVKM. Trimming removed 6 bases from V and 0 bases from J, with 12 bases in between. The CDR3 totals 15 residues. The CDR3 is CASRLDYSSYNEQFF. The DNA for the CDR3 is TGTGCCAGCAGGTTGGACTACAGCTCCTACAATGAGCAGTTCTTC.

This clone occurred once. The V gene is TRBV5-4, the J gene TRBJ2-7, with 10 bases fitting TRBD2. The germline V gene has CDR1 SGHNT and CDR2 YYREEE (reference sequence). This CDR3 has 17 residues. The junction had 10 bases not matched to a gene; V was cut back by 2 bases and J by 2 bases. The CDR3 here is CASSLNSGGRPTYEQYF. The CDR3 nucleotides are TGTGCCAGCAGCTTAAATAGCGGGGGGCGCCCGACCTACGAGCAGTACTTC.

This clone was seen a few times. The rearrangement links TRBV11-3 to TRBJ2-3; 11 bases are shared with TRBD1. The CDR3 spans 14 residues. Germline values: CDR1 SGHNT, CDR2 YENEEA. V lost 7 bases and J lost 2; bases outside the gene matches: 2. The CDR3 nucleotides read TGTGCCAGCACCGGACAGGGGGCCACAGATACGCAGTATTTT. Translating gives CASTGQGATDTQYF.

The sample holds one count of this clone. The rearrangement joins TRBV11-3 to TRBJ1-4; TRBD1 matches at 11 bases. Germline V CDR1 and CDR2: SGHNT, YENEEA. The trim removed 3 bases at V and 7 bases at J, leaving 4 bases unmatched. The CDR3 extends over 15 amino acids. The CDR3 DNA reads as TGTGCCAGCAGCTTCCGGGACAGGGGGGTTGAAAAACTGTTTTTT. This translates into CASSFRDRGVEKLFF. Combining the CDR3 with reference TRBV11-3 and TRBJ1-4 gives the whole variable domain EAGVVQSPRYKIIEKKQPVAFWCNPISGHNTLYWYLQNLGQGPELLIRYENEEAVDDSQLPKDRFSAERLKGVDSTLKIQPAELGDSAVYLCASSFRDRGVEKLFFGSGTQLSVL.

This chain uses TRBV6-9 with TRBJ1-2, with D unclear. In germline, CDR1 is MNHGY, CDR2 SVAAGI. V lost 5 bases, J lost 8 bases, and 18 bases lay in between. CDR3 length: 14 residues. The DNA of the CDR3 is TGTGCCAGCAGTGAAGAACATGGTCCCCGAGGCTACACCTTC. Translated: CASSEEHGPRGYTF.

This clone was counted a single time. This chain connects TRBV18 to TRBJ1-1; TRBD1 agrees at 9 bases. The germline CDR1 and CDR2 sequences are KGHSH and LQKENI. The CDR3 has 15 residues. V shed 2 bases and J 6 bases; nucleotides not matched to a gene: 7. In DNA form, the CDR3 reads TGTGCCAGCTCACCAATTCCGACAGGGGGGGCTGAAGCTTTCTTT. It translates to CASSPIPTGGAEAFF.

This clone was found once. V gene TRBV18 combines with J gene TRBJ1-1; 8 nucleotides match TRBD1. The germline V gene encodes CDR1 KGHSH and CDR2 LQKENI. The CDR3 spans 18 residues. After removal of 1 base from V and 5 bases from J, the junction contained 15 bases not matched to a gene. CDR3 sequence reads: CASSPQRTGWFSWTEAFF. The DNA for the CDR3 is TGTGCCAGCTCACCACAGAGGACAGGGTGGTTTTCGTGGACTGAAGCTTTCTTT.

This rearrangement joins TRBV2 to TRBJ2-3, with 13 nucleotides matching TRBD2. V lost 4 bases and J lost 8; bases outside the gene matches: 6. Germline CDR1 SNHLY, CDR2 FYNNEI. The CDR3 is 15 amino acids. The CDR3 loop is CASSAGLAGASTQYF. Written as DNA, the CDR3 is TGTGCCAGCAGTGCAGGACTAGCGGGGGCCTCTACGCAGTATTTT.

The rearrangement joins TRBV5-4 to TRBJ1-6; TRBD1 matches at 10 bases. CDR3 length: 15 residues. Germline values: CDR1 SGHNT, CDR2 YYREEE (reference sequence). J gave up 10 bases and V 2 bases, and 6 bases lay outside the gene matches. CDR3 nucleotide sequence: TGTGCCAGCAGCTTCACGACAGGGGGCGAATCACCCCTCCACTTT. Translated, it gives CASSFTTGGESPLHF.

The rearrangement links TRBV14 to TRBJ2-2; TRBD2 matches 12 bases. V lost 3 bases, J lost 4 bases, and 3 bases stayed unmatched. CDR1 is SGHDN, CDR2 FVKESK, per germline. The CDR3 runs to 16 residues. The CDR3 DNA reads as TGTGCCAGCAGCCAGAGACTAGCGGGGGTCACCGGGGAGCTGTTTTTT. This encodes CASSQRLAGVTGELFF.

The chain employs TRBV7-2 and TRBJ2-5, with D perhaps matching TRBD2 (5 bases). CDR1 is SGHTA and CDR2 is FQGNSA in the germline V gene. The CDR3 covers 15 residues. Trimming removed 1 base at V and 0 bases at J, with 9 bases between. This CDR3 reads CASSLGGWYQETQYF. The CDR3 DNA reads as TGTGCCAGCAGCTTAGGAGGGTGGTACCAAGAGACCCAGTACTTC.

This chain joins TRBV13 and TRBJ2-3; 13 positions agree with TRBD2. After removal of 2 bases from V and 4 bases from J, the junction contained 3 bases not matched to a gene. There are 16 residues in the CDR3. The germline CDR1 and CDR2 sequences are PRHDT and FYEKMQ (reference sequence). The CDR3 region has the DNA TGTGCCAGCAGCTTAACTAGCGGGGGGGCCTCAGATACGCAGTATTTT. Residues: CASSLTSGGASDTQYF.